Detailed here is one TCR beta chain. These data belong to a study of cytomegalovirus exposure and HLA in healthy donors. The CDR3 runs to 16 residues. Germline V gene lookup returns CDR1 SNHLY and CDR2 FYNNEI. V lost 10 bases, J lost 0 bases, and 10 bases stayed unmatched. The study ran its PCR with 60 Vbeta and 13 Jbeta primers. Produced via immunoSEQ multiplex PCR; TCRdb's table is partial and in-frame only. The data show about 160,000 clones, 65% to 80% seen once. The chain uses TRBV2 and TRBJ2-3; TRBD2 agrees at 10 bases. Sequenced: PBMCs. This receptor was obtained from a man between 35 and 55 years old in good health and CMV-seronegative. The CDR3 protein is CATIAGGRISTDTQYF. CDR3 DNA sequence: TGTGCCACAATAGCGGGGGGCCGGATTAGCACAGATACGCAGTATTTT.